This T cell receptor beta chain derives from a study of blood T cell repertoires in COVID-19. As for the study in general: COVID-19 samples from acute and convalescent phases originated in the United States, Italy and Spain. Sources were T cells, B-cell-depleted T cells, or PBMCs; the material itself was cDNA or gDNA.

Authors' analysis steps: By means of reference gene primer amplification, nucleated cell counts were estimated. The repertoire was sequenced with immunoSEQ multiplex PCR; TCRdb's copy has only in-frame clones and lacks some. The V and J calls and the clone size are those of that table, but D and trimming were determined from the DNA. Altogether about 280,000 clones are present, approximately 91% being singletons, with the ten largest covering roughly 9.1%. The CDR3 has 15 residues. Germline-derived CDR1 and CDR2 are SGDLS and YYNGEE. Trimming cost V 0 bases and J 4 bases, with 13 bases left between them.

The chain uses TRBV9 and TRBJ2-5; the D is unclear. This TCR came from a man aged 18 to 30 with active or convalescent COVID-19. The specimen was peripheral blood. The CDR3 here is CASSVAASLRETQYF. CDR3 DNA sequence: TGTGCCAGCAGCGTAGCTGCTTCGCTGCGAGAGACCCAGTACTTC.